Presented here are 19 T cell receptor beta chains from one specimen sequenced in a study of cytomegalovirus exposure and HLA in healthy donors. Clones were read by immunoSEQ multiplex PCR, and TCRdb kept only the in-frame ones, dropping some. The sample yields roughly 120,000 clones, roughly 86% seen once. The sequencing sample was made of PBMCs. These receptors all stem from a man in his thirties or forties in good health and CMV-seronegative.

This CDR3 reads CASSLGQADSYGYTF. As DNA, the CDR3 is TGTGCCAGCAGCTTAGGCCAGGCGGACTCCTATGGCTACACCTTC. J is TRBJ1-2 and V is TRBV13; D is unresolved. The germline CDR1 and CDR2 sequences are PRHDT and FYEKMQ (reference sequence). Trimming cost V 0 bases and J 4 bases, with 12 bases left between them. This CDR3 is built from 15 residues.

The chain employs TRBV28 and TRBJ1-2, with 8 bases aligning to TRBD1. The V gene end was trimmed by 5 bases and the J gene end by 5 bases; junction bases not matched to a gene: 13. The CDR3 spans 16 residues. Germline V lookup: CDR1 MDHEN, CDR2 SYDVKM. As DNA, the CDR3 is TGTGCCAGCAGTCGTTCCCCGACAGGGGCCCAGTATGGCTACACCTTC. This sequence encodes CASSRSPTGAQYGYTF.

V is TRBV5-1 and J is TRBJ2-7; D gene ambiguous. CDR3 length equals 15 residues. V lost 0 bases and J 2 bases, leaving 12 bases between the germline ends. Germline assignment: CDR1 SGHRS and CDR2 YFSETQ. In DNA form, the CDR3 reads TGCGCCAGCAGCTTGGCCGCGGTAGTCACCTACGAGCAGTACTTC. Translated, it gives CASSLAAVVTYEQYF.

This chain uses TRBV7-9 with TRBJ2-7, with 9 bases lining up with TRBD1. Per germline, CDR1 SEHNR and CDR2 FQNEAQ (reference sequence). The CDR3 extends over 14 amino acids. V lost 7 bases and J lost 5; bases outside the gene matches: 9. Here the CDR3 DNA reads TGTGCCAGCAACCACCCCGGGACAGGGAACGAGCAGTACTTC. Translated, it gives CASNHPGTGNEQYF.

The chain combines TRBV29-1 with TRBJ2-7, with TRBD1 matching 10 bases. J gave up 4 bases and V 5 bases, and 8 bases lay outside the gene matches. Per germline, CDR1 SQVTM and CDR2 ANQGSEA. CDR3 length: 14 amino acids. CDR3 nucleotide sequence: TGCAGCGTTCTCCGCCGGGACAGGGGTTACGAGCAGTACTTC. Protein sequence: CSVLRRDRGYEQYF.

The chain uses TRBV4-1 and TRBJ2-1; 10 positions agree with TRBD2. Trimming took 4 bases from V and 9 from J; bases not matched to a gene: 12. The germline V gene encodes CDR1 MGHRA and CDR2 YSYEKL. This CDR3 region has 16 residues. The CDR3 DNA is TGCGCCAGCAGCCCATCCCCGGGACTAGCGAGGTTTGAGCAGTTCTTC. This translates into CASSPSPGLARFEQFF.

V usage is TRBV28 and J usage is TRBJ2-2; weak D call: TRBD1 (5 bases). V lost 4 bases and J lost 1, with 13 bases in between. CDR1 MDHEN and CDR2 SYDVKM come from the germline V gene. This CDR3 comprises 16 residues. The CDR3 region is CASSSLGQGNTGELFF. CDR3 coding DNA: TGTGCCAGCAGTTCCCTGGGGCAGGGGAACACCGGGGAGCTGTTTTTT. The full variable domain, its missing parts supplied by reference TRBV28 and TRBJ2-2, is DVKVTQSSRYLVKRTGEKVFLECVQDMDHENMFWYRQDPGLGLRLIYFSYDVKMKEKGDIPEGYSVSREKKERFSLILESASTNQTSMYLCASSSLGQGNTGELFFGEGSRLTVL.

In this sample, this clone turned up once. The chain joins TRBV6-5 to TRBJ2-4; 7 bases line up with TRBD2. This CDR3 comprises 15 residues. Germline lookup yields CDR1 MNHEY and CDR2 SVGAGI. V was clipped by 4 bases and J by 1 base; unmatched bases: 4. The CDR3 sequence: CASSSGGLAKNIQYF. The CDR3 DNA is TGTGCCAGCAGTTCCGGGGGGTTGGCCAAAAACATTCAGTACTTC.

The CDR3 nucleotides read TGTGCCAGCAGCCGCGACAGGGGCCGGGGAGCCAAAAACATTCAGTACTTC. Protein sequence: CASSRDRGRGAKNIQYF. This chain links TRBV7-2 with TRBJ2-4; 8 nucleotides agree with TRBD1. In germline, CDR1 is SGHTA, CDR2 FQGNSA. The CDR3 runs to 17 residues. Trimming removed 5 bases from V and 0 bases from J; junction bases left unmatched: 9. Filled out from reference TRBV7-2 and TRBJ2-4, the complete variable domain reads GAGVSQSPSNKVTEKGKDVELRCDPISGHTALYWYRQSLGQGLEFLIYFQGNSAPDKSGLPSDRFSAERTGGSVSTLTIQRTQQEDSAVYLCASSRDRGRGAKNIQYFGAGTRLSVL.

This chain joins TRBV10-3 and TRBJ1-1, with a tentative D call TRBD1 (5 bases). With 3 bases removed from V and 4 bases from J, the gap between germline ends came to 12 bases. CDR1 is ENHRY, CDR2 SYGVKD, per germline. The CDR3 covers 14 residues. The CDR3 region has the DNA TGTGCCATCAGTGACGGGGGATCGCGCACTGAAGCTTTCTTT. This gives the protein CAISDGGSRTEAFF.

V gene TRBV7-2 combines with J gene TRBJ2-1; perhaps TRBD2 as D (5 bases). V shed 1 base and J shed 3 bases, with 7 bases lying between them. This CDR3 contains 14 residues. Germline V lookup: CDR1 SGHTA, CDR2 FQGNSA. CDR3 DNA sequence: TGTGCCAGCAGCTTAGGAGACTACTACAATGAGCAGTTCTTC. Residues: CASSLGDYYNEQFF.

Only a few counts were recorded for this clone. V gene TRBV4-3 combines with J gene TRBJ2-5; D gene ambiguous. The CDR3 loop spans 16 amino acids. Per the germline V gene, CDR1 is LGHNA and CDR2 is YSLEER. The V gene lost 0 bases and the J gene lost 2 bases, with 13 bases spanning the gap. CDR3 region: CASSQDPRGPQETQYF. The CDR3 nucleotides are TGCGCCAGCAGCCAAGACCCTAGAGGCCCTCAAGAGACCCAGTACTTC.

The CDR3 region has the DNA TGTGCCAGCAGCTTAGGACAGGGGCAATACGAGCAGTACTTC. Its translation: CASSLGQGQYEQYF. The V gene is TRBV7-2, the J gene TRBJ2-7; TRBD1 matches 8 bases. This CDR3 is built from 14 residues. J was trimmed by 4 bases and V by 1 base; bases with no gene match: 3. The germline V gene has CDR1 SGHTA and CDR2 FQGNSA.

The chain combines TRBV2 with TRBJ2-2; 7 nucleotides agree with TRBD2. The germline CDR1 and CDR2 sequences are SNHLY and FYNNEI. CDR3 length: 15 residues. Germline trimming cut 6 bases from V and 3 bases from J; bases unmatched to any gene: 7. CDR3 nucleotides: TGTGCCAGCAGGGAAAGCGGGGCCTACACCGGGGAGCTGTTTTTT. Residues: CASRESGAYTGELFF. The variable domain in full, with the rest retrieved from reference TRBV2 and TRBJ2-2, is EPEVTQTPSHQVTQMGQEVILRCVPISNHLYFYWYRQILGQKVEFLVSFYNNEISEKSEIFDDQFSVERPDGSNFTLKIRSTKLEDSAMYFCASRESGAYTGELFFGEGSRLTVL.

The V gene is TRBV4-1, the J gene TRBJ2-7; 7 nucleotides agree with TRBD1. Germline V CDR1 and CDR2: MGHRA, YSYEKL. The CDR3 has 14 residues. V was clipped by 4 bases and J by 3 bases; unmatched bases: 6. CDR3 protein: CASSPRTGDYEQYF. The CDR3 nucleotides read TGCGCCAGCAGCCCCAGAACAGGGGACTACGAGCAGTACTTC.

The genes are TRBV28 and TRBJ2-1; a weak D match, TRBD2 (5 bases). V was pared by 2 bases and J by 0 bases, with 11 bases between. Germline V gene data show CDR1 as MDHEN and CDR2 as SYDVKM. This CDR3 is 16 amino acids long. The CDR3 DNA reads TGTGCCAGCAGTTTACGGGAAGGGCCCTCCTACAATGAGCAGTTCTTC. Encoded protein: CASSLREGPSYNEQFF.

A single count supports this clone. J is TRBJ2-3 and V is TRBV7-2; D may be TRBD1 (5 bases). Germline-derived CDR1 and CDR2 are SGHTA and FQGNSA. Trimming took off 3 bases at V and 6 bases at J, with 16 bases between the two ends. The CDR3 is 15 residues long. The CDR3 region has the DNA TGTGCCAGCAGCTTTTTGGGGCGACCAGGTGATACGCAGTATTTT. Amino acids: CASSFLGRPGDTQYF.

The chain couples TRBV28 to TRBJ1-3, with D possibly being TRBD1 (6 bases). V was pared by 7 bases and J by 3 bases, with 16 bases between. The length of the CDR3 is 15 residues. Germline V gives CDR1 MDHEN, CDR2 SYDVKM. CDR3 sequence reads: CASTPRNRVGNTIYF. CDR3 DNA: TGTGCCAGCACCCCAAGGAACAGGGTTGGAAACACCATATATTTT.

This rearrangement joins TRBV2 to TRBJ1-1, with 11 bases fitting TRBD1. Per the germline V gene, CDR1 is SNHLY and CDR2 is FYNNEI. J lost 2 bases, V lost 5 bases, and 4 bases had no gene match. This CDR3 spans 15 amino acids. CDR3 loop: CASSPGTGGNTEAFF. CDR3 sequence (DNA): TGTGCCAGCAGTCCCGGGACAGGGGGTAACACTGAAGCTTTCTTT.